This T cell receptor (beta chain) was identified in a study of blood T cell repertoires in COVID-19. Germline assignment: CDR1 SGHVS and CDR2 FQNEAQ. Trimming stripped 0 bases from V and 0 bases from J, with 13 bases between. This CDR3 comprises 17 residues. Method: immunoSEQ multiplex PCR; TCRdb's copy keeps in-frame clones and lacks some. Among about 220,000 clones listed, under 90% were seen once. Self-reported history from a screening survey and questionnaire set each donor's cohort. Source material: PBMCs or T cells enriched from blood (not recorded which). This sequence originates from a woman aged 60-75 years who had recovered from COVID-19. The V gene is TRBV7-8, the J gene TRBJ2-3; TRBD2 is a possible D gene (6 bases). The CDR3 region is CASSLAPAGGSTDTQYF. CDR3 nucleotide sequence: TGTGCCAGCAGCTTAGCGCCAGCGGGTGGTAGCACAGATACGCAGTATTTT.